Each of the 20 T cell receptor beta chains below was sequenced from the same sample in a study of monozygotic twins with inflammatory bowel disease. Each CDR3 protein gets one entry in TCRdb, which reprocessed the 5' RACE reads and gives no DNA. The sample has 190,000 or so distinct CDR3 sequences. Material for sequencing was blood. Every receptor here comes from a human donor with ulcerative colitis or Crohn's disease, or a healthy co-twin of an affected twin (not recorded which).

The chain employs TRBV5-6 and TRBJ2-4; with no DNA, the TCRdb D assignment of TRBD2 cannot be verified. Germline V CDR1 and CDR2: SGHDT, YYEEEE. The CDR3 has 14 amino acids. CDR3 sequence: CASRLSGAQNIQYF. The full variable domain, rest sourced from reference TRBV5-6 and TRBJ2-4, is DAGVTQSPTHLIKTRGQQVTLRCSPKSGHDTVSWYQQALGQGPQFIFQYYEEEERQRGNFPDRFSGHQFPNYSSELNVNALLLGDSALYLCASRLSGAQNIQYFGAGTRLSVL.

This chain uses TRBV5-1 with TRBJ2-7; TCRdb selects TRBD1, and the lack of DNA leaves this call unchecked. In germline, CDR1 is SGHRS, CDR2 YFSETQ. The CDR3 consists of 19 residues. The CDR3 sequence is CASSLGDGLSAGSSYEQYF.

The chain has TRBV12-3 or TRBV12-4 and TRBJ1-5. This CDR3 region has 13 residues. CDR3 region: CASSPTEDQPQHF.

The CDR3 reads CASSFWQASNQPQHF. V and J are TRBV12-3 or TRBV12-4 and TRBJ1-5. The CDR3 length is 15 residues.

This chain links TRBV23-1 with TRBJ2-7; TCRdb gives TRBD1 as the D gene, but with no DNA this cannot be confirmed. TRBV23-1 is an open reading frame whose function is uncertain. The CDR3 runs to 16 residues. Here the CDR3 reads CASSQSGQPMTYEQYF.

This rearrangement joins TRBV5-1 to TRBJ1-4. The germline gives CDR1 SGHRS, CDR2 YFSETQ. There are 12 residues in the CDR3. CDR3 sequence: CASSPNNEKLFF.

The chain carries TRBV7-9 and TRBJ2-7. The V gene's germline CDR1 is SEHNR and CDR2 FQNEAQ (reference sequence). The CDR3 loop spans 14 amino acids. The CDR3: CASSPDRSSYEQYF. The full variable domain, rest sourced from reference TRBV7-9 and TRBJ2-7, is DTGVSQNPRHKITKRGQNVTFRCDPISEHNRLYWYRQTLGQGPEFLTYFQNEAQLEKSRLLSDRFSAERPKGSFSTLEIQRTEQGDSAMYLCASSPDRSSYEQYFGPGTRLTVT.

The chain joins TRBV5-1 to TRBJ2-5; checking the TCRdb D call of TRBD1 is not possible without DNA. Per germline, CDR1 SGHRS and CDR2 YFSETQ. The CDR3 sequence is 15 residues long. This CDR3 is CASSRTGQGLETQYF.

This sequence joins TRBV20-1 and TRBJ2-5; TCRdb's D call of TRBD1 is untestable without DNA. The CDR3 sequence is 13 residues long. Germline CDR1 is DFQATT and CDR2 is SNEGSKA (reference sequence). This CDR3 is CSARTGFQETQYF.

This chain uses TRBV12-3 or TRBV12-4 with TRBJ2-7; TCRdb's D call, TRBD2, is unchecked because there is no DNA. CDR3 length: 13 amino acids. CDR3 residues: CASTEVPGDEQYF.

The CDR3: CSVVPGTGNTEAFF. The J gene is TRBJ1-1, the V gene TRBV29-1; there is no DNA to check the TCRdb D call of TRBD1. The CDR3 has 14 amino acids. Per germline, CDR1 SQVTM and CDR2 ANQGSEA.

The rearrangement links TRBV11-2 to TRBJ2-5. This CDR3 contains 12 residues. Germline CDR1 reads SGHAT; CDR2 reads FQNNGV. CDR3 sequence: CASSLWPETQYF.

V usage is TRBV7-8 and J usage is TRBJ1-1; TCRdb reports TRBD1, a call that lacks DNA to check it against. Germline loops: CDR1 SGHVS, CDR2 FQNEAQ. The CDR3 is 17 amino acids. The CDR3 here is CASRLSTGLHRNTEAFF.

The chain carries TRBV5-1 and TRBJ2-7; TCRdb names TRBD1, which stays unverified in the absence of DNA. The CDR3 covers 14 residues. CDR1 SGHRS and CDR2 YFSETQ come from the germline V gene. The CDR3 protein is CASSRTALRHEQYF.

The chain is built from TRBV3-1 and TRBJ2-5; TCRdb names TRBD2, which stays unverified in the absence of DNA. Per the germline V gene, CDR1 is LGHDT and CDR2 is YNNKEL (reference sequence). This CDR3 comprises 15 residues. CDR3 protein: CASRILGLAEETQYF.

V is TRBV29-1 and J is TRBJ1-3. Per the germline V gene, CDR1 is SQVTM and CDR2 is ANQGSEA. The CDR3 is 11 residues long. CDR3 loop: CSVLVGNTIYF.

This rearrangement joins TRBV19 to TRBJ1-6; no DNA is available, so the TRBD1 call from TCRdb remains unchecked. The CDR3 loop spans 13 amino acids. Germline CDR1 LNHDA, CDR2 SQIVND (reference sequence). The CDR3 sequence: CASGTGGNSPLHF.

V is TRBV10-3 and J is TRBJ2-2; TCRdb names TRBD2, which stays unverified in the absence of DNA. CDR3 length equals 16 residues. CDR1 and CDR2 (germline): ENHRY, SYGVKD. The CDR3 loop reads CAISPDYAANTGELFF.

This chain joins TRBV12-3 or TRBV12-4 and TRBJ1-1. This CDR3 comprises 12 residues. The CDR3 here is CATLPDRTEAFF.

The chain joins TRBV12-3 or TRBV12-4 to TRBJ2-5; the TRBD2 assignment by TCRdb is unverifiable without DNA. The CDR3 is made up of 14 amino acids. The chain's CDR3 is CASSRLAGDETQYF.